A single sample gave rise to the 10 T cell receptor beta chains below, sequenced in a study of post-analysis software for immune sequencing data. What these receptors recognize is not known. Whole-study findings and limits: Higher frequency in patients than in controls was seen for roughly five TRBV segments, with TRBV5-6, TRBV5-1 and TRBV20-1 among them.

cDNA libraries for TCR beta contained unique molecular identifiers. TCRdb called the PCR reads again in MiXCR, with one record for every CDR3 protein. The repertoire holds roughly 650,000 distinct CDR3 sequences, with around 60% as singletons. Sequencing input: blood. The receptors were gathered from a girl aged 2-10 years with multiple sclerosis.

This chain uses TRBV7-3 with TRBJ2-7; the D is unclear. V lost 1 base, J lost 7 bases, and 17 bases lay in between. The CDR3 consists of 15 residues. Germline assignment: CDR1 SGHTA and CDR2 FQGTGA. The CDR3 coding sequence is TGTGCCAGCAGCTTAAACTCGAACAGTAAGAGTGAGCAGTACTTC. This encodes CASSLNSNSKSEQYF.

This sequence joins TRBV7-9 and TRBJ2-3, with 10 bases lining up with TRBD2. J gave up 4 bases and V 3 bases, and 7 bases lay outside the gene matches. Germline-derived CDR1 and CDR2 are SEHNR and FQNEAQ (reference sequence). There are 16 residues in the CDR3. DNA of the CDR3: TGTGCCAGCAGCTTGAACAGCGGGGGGGTTTCAGATACGCAGTATTTT. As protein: CASSLNSGGVSDTQYF. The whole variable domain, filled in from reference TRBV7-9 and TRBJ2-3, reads DTGVSQNPRHKITKRGQNVTFRCDPISEHNRLYWYRQTLGQGPEFLTYFQNEAQLEKSRLLSDRFSAERPKGSFSTLEIQRTEQGDSAMYLCASSLNSGGVSDTQYFGPGTRLTVL.

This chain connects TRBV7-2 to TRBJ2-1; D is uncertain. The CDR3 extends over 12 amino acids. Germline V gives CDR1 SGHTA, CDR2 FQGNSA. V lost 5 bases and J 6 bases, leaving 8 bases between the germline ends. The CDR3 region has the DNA TGTGCCAGCAGCCCGTTCCGCAATGAGCAGTTCTTC. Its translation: CASSPFRNEQFF.

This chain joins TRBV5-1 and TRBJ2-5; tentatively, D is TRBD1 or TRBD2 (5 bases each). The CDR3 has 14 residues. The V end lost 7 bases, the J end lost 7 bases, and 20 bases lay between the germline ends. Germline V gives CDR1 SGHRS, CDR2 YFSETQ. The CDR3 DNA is TGCGCCAGCCAGCCCGGGGCAGCAGGCGGGACCCAGTACTTC. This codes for CASQPGAAGGTQYF.

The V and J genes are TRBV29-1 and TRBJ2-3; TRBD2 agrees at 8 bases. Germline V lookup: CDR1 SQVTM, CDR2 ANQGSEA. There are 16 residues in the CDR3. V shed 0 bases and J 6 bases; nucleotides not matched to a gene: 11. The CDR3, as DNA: TGCAGCGTTGAAGAGACTCCGGGACTAGTAACTGATACGCAGTATTTT. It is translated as CSVEETPGLVTDTQYF.

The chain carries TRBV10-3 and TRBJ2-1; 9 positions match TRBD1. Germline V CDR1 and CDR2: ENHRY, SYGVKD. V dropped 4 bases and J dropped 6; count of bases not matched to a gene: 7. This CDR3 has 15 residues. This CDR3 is CAISGRDREGNEQFF. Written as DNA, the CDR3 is TGTGCCATCAGTGGTAGGGACAGGGAGGGCAATGAGCAGTTCTTC.

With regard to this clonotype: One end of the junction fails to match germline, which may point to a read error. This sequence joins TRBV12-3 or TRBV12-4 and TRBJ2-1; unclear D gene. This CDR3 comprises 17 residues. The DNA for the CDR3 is TGTGCCAGCAGTTTAGCGATTGGGCCGTCCTCCCACAATGAGCAGTTCTTC. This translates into CASSLAIGPSSHNEQFF.

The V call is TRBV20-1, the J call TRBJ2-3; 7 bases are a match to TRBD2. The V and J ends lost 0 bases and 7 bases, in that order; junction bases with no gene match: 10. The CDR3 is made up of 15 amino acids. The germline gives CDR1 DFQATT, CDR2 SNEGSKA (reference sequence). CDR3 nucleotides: TGCAGTGCTAGAGACGTTCTAGCGGCCCCCAATACGCAGTATTTT. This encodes CSARDVLAAPNTQYF.

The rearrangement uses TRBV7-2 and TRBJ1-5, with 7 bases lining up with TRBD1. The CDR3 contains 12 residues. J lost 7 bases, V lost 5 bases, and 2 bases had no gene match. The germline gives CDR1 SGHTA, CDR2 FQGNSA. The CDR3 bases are TGTGCCAGCAGCCACAGGGGACAGCCCCAGCATTTT. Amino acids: CASSHRGQPQHF.

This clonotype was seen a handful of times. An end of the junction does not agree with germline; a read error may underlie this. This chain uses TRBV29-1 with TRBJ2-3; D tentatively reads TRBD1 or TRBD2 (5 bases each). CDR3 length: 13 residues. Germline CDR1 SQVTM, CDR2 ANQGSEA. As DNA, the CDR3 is TGCAGCGGTGAAGCTTCGGGACCAGATACGCAGTATTTT. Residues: CSGEASGPDTQYF.